The T cell receptor (beta chain) described here comes from a study of Ad26.COV2.S vaccination and SARS-CoV-2 variants. Study-wide points: Vaccine recipients showed a spike-specific TCR breadth that was higher than in placebo recipients.

The CDR3 contains 15 residues. In germline, CDR1 is SGHKS, CDR2 YYEKEE (reference sequence). Between the trimmed V and J ends, which lost 3 bases and 2 bases, there was a span of 15 bases. In regard to this clone: What it recognizes is unknown.

Profiled with immunoSEQ multiplex PCR; TCRdb holds only in-frame clones, not every one. The sample contains about 350,000 clones, roughly 84% of which appear only once. Treatment denoted: 15 to 20 received Ad26.COV2.S at low or high dose, single or two shots; 5 received placebo; per-sample allocation not given. Specimens were obtained on day 63 following the first vaccine or placebo injection. The clonotype originates from a person between 18 and 65 years old who received the Ad26.COV2.S COVID-19 vaccine or a placebo. The sample was peripheral blood, taken in a trial of Ad26.COV2.S vaccine versus placebo. The chain employs TRBV5-5 and TRBJ2-7; D may be TRBD1 or TRBD2 (6 bases each). DNA of the CDR3: TGTGCCAGCAGCTCCGCCCAGGGGAGGACCTACGAGCAGTACTTC. Translation: CASSSAQGRTYEQYF.